The present T cell receptor beta chain was sequenced within a study of CD8+CD57+ T cells in acquired aplastic anemia. Regarding the study as a whole: The diversity of CD8+CD57+ cells in patients was lower than that of total CD4+ and CD8+ pools.

Previously, flow cytometry had revealed CD8+CD57+ cell expansion in the patients chosen for sequencing. Comment on this clonotype: Its antigen is not identified.

Genomic DNA was employed as the template in profiling TCR beta VDJ and CDR3. TCRdb recomputed calls from the reads with MiXCR, one row per CDR3 protein. The data hold about 20,000 distinct CDR3 sequences, with 40% observed a single time. This CDR3 has 12 amino acids. Trimming took off 5 bases at V and 0 bases at J, with 7 bases between the two ends. The germline V gene encodes CDR1 DFQATT and CDR2 SNEGSKA (reference sequence). This TCR was recovered from a human donor with aplastic anemia. The V gene is TRBV20-1, the J gene TRBJ1-1, with D unclear. Sequencing was carried out using CD8+CD57+ T cells sorted from PBMCs. The sample's subset: bead-enriched CD8+CD57+ effector memory T cells from SAA patients. CDR3 bases: TGCAGTGCTCGATTAATGAACACTGAAGCTTTCTTT. Residues: CSARLMNTEAFF.